Detailed here is one T cell receptor (beta chain). Its antigen remains unknown. V gave up 5 bases and J gave up 2 bases; unmatched junction bases: 7. The CDR3 has 16 residues. Germline V CDR1 and CDR2: SGHTA, FQGNSA. The sample is drawn from a study of T cell clonotyping in hematopoietic cell transplantation. General study results and limits: After transplant, recipient diversity fell while pathologically expanded clonotypes grew through day 180.

TCRdb keeps only in-frame clones here, not all; method: immunoSEQ multiplex PCR. The top ten clones hold approximately 51% of a sample with approximately 9,300 clones, about four fifths of them seen once. The specimen comprised PBMCs, sampled at the time of graft-versus-host disease after allogeneic stem cell transplant. This chain joins TRBV7-2 and TRBJ2-5; 11 nucleotides agree with TRBD1. This clonotype was sampled from a male patient aged 55-69 years who had an allogeneic stem cell transplant from an unrelated donor, so the T cells may come from the graft donor. Some clones in this sample may be carry-over from other donors' samples. CDR3 bases: TGTGCCAGCAGCCCCCGGACAGGGGGCCTACAAGAGACCCAGTACTTC. Translated: CASSPRTGGLQETQYF.